These 13 T cell receptor beta chains share one sample of origin, sequenced in a study of T cell changes during pregnancy in multiple sclerosis. Some clones are missing from TCRdb's copy, which holds only in-frame ones; the method was immunoSEQ multiplex PCR. The repertoire includes 75,000 to 85,000 clones, 93% of them detected once, and under 3% sits in the top ten. Material: peripheral blood, obtained in the second trimester of pregnancy. The receptors were sampled from a female donor with multiple sclerosis, enrolled in a pregnancy study.

This clone came up once. This chain connects TRBV9 to TRBJ2-1; D is ambiguous. CDR1 is SGDLS, CDR2 YYNGEE, per germline. The CDR3 contains 15 residues. Trimming left V 6 bases short and J 0 bases short, with 13 bases between. CDR3 in amino acids: CASTENPGSYNEQFF. The CDR3, as DNA: TGTGCCAGCACCGAAAACCCCGGCTCCTACAATGAGCAGTTCTTC.

The chain carries TRBV30 and TRBJ2-1; 11 positions agree with TRBD2. The junction had 7 bases not matched to a gene; V was cut back by 5 bases and J by 7 bases. Germline CDR1 is GTSNPN and CDR2 is SVGIG (reference sequence). This CDR3 has 14 residues. The chain's CDR3 is CAWRLAGGLNEQFF. The CDR3, as DNA: TGTGCCTGGCGCCTAGCGGGGGGTTTAAATGAGCAGTTCTTC.

The rearrangement joins TRBV12-5 to TRBJ1-2, with 7 positions matching TRBD1. This CDR3 has 16 residues. Germline-derived CDR1 and CDR2 are LGHNT and FRNRAP. After removal of 0 bases from V and 8 bases from J, the junction contained 12 bases not matched to a gene. DNA for the CDR3: TGTGCTAGTGGTTTGGTAGGGGGGACAGCTAGTGGAGGCTACACCTTC. Translated, it gives CASGLVGGTASGGYTF.

The rearrangement uses TRBV10-1 and TRBJ2-3, with 7 bases fitting TRBD2. After removal of 0 bases from V and 3 bases from J, the junction contained 0 bases not matched to a gene. The CDR3 covers 14 residues. CDR1 is WNHNN, CDR2 SYGVQD, per germline (reference sequence). CDR3 bases: TGCGCCAGCAGTGAGTCGGGGGGGACAGATACGCAGTATTTT. It yields the protein CASSESGGTDTQYF.

The chain links TRBV30 to TRBJ1-2, with 8 nucleotides matching TRBD1. CDR3 size: 15 residues. Trimming at V came to 2 bases and at J to 4 bases, leaving 9 bases not matched to a gene. In germline, CDR1 is GTSNPN, CDR2 SVGIG (reference sequence). CDR3 coding DNA: TGTGCCTGGAGTCCCTCAGGGGGCGCAAGCTATGGCTACACCTTC. Its protein is CAWSPSGGASYGYTF.

The chain links TRBV5-1 to TRBJ2-5, with 10 bases fitting TRBD1. The CDR3 has 15 amino acids. Germline loops: CDR1 SGHRS, CDR2 YFSETQ. V gave up 5 bases and J gave up 5 bases; unmatched junction bases: 9. Here the CDR3 DNA reads TGCGCCAGCAGTCCCGACAGGGGGCATGGGGAGACCCAGTACTTC. Protein product: CASSPDRGHGETQYF.

This chain connects TRBV19 to TRBJ2-1; a weak D match, TRBD1 (6 bases). Trimming left V 5 bases short and J 10 bases short, with 9 bases between. The germline V gene encodes CDR1 LNHDA and CDR2 SQIVND (reference sequence). The CDR3 length is 11 residues. The chain's CDR3 is CASSFGQEQFF. The CDR3 nucleotides are TGTGCCAGTAGTTTCGGACAGGAGCAGTTCTTC. Looking up the rest from reference TRBV19 and TRBJ2-1 gives the full variable domain: DGGITQSPKYLFRKEGQNVTLSCEQNLNHDAMYWYRQDPGQGLRLIYYSQIVNDFQKGDIAEGYSVSREKKESFPLTVTSAQKNPTAFYLCASSFGQEQFFGPGTRLTVL.

The J gene is TRBJ2-7, the V gene TRBV11-1; a possible D gene is TRBD1 (6 bases). Germline CDR1 SGHAT, CDR2 FQDESV (reference sequence). The CDR3 contains 17 residues. V dropped 3 bases and J dropped 1 base, with 19 bases sitting between them. CDR3 bases: TGTGCCAGCAGCTTCCCAGGTACAGGGCCGCCATCCTACGAGCAGTACTTC. As protein: CASSFPGTGPPSYEQYF.

The V gene is TRBV19, the J gene TRBJ2-3, with D uncertain. This CDR3 is built from 12 residues. V gave up 5 bases and J gave up 3 bases, with 6 bases separating them. Germline loops: CDR1 LNHDA, CDR2 SQIVND (reference sequence). The DNA for the CDR3 is TGTGCCAGTAGTCTTAGTACAGATACGCAGTATTTT. Translated, it gives CASSLSTDTQYF.

The chain carries TRBV4-1 and TRBJ1-1, with 7 bases matching TRBD1. Looked up from germline, CDR1 is MGHRA and CDR2 is YSYEKL. Trimming removed 4 bases from V and 7 bases from J; junction bases left unmatched: 9. The CDR3 consists of 14 residues. The CDR3 DNA reads as TGCGCCAGCAGCCCAGACGACAGGGAGAATGAAGCTTTCTTT. Translated: CASSPDDRENEAFF.

The V call is TRBV6-1, the J call TRBJ1-5; D gene ambiguous. There are 13 residues in the CDR3. The germline V gene encodes CDR1 MNHNS and CDR2 SASEGT. V dropped 10 bases and J dropped 4 bases, with 14 bases sitting between them. The CDR3 DNA sequence: TGTGCCACCAACCCAGGTAGGAATCAGCCCCAGCATTTT. It encodes CATNPGRNQPQHF.

This clone has a handful of counts. The chain employs TRBV7-2 and TRBJ1-3; 7 nucleotides line up with TRBD1. The CDR3 runs 16 residues. With 6 bases clipped from V and 1 base from J, the junction kept 9 bases outside the gene matches. Per germline, CDR1 SGHTA and CDR2 FQGNSA. CDR3 sequence: CASRATGKASGNTIYF. The DNA of the CDR3 is TGTGCCAGCAGAGCGACAGGGAAAGCTTCTGGAAACACCATATATTTT.

The V gene is TRBV7-9, the J gene TRBJ1-2, with a weak D call TRBD1 (5 bases). This CDR3 spans 18 amino acids. From germline, CDR1 is SEHNR and CDR2 FQNEAQ (reference sequence). Trimming removed 0 bases from V and 2 bases from J, with 19 bases in between. The CDR3 loop is CASSLAGGTGDVNYGYTF. The CDR3 bases are TGTGCCAGCAGCTTAGCGGGGGGGACGGGGGATGTCAACTATGGCTACACCTTC.